This TCR beta chain was captured by sequencing in a study of OX40 agonist ivuxolimab in advanced cancers. Turning to the study itself: Patients took ivuxolimab, an agonistic anti-OX40 (CD134) antibody. Patients undergoing dose escalation presented with hepatocellular carcinoma, melanoma, renal cell or head and neck cancer.

The table lists this clone with a count of one. From germline, CDR1 is LNHDA and CDR2 SQIVND (reference sequence). The CDR3 loop spans 15 amino acids. V shed 0 bases and J shed 6 bases, with 11 bases lying between them. Assay: immunoSEQ multiplex PCR; the TCRdb copy retains only in-frame clones and omits some. Of 50,000 to 70,000 clones in the sample, around four fifths were seen once. The sequence came from an adult with an advanced solid tumor such as melanoma, head and neck, liver or kidney cancer. This chain connects TRBV19 to TRBJ2-2; D gene uncertain. The specimen comprised CD4+ or CD8+ T cells sorted from blood, sampled in a trial of the OX40 agonist ivuxolimab. The CDR3 is CASSIDGSVAGELFF. CDR3 bases: TGTGCCAGTAGTATAGACGGGTCCGTGGCCGGGGAGCTGTTTTTT. Complete variable domain (other parts from reference TRBV19 and TRBJ2-2): DGGITQSPKYLFRKEGQNVTLSCEQNLNHDAMYWYRQDPGQGLRLIYYSQIVNDFQKGDIAEGYSVSREKKESFPLTVTSAQKNPTAFYLCASSIDGSVAGELFFGEGSRLTVL.